One sample yielded the 17 T cell receptor beta chains listed below, sequenced in a study of molecular identifiers for immune sequencing clone quantification. TCRdb re-called the PCR reads through MiXCR, storing one row per CDR3 protein. The table shows hundreds of thousands of distinct CDR3 sequences, with 20% to 25% occurring only once. The sequenced sample consisted of naive CD8+ T cells from blood, with Jurkat cell RNA spiked in. This sample's subset: FACS-sorted CD8+CD4-CCR7+CD45RA+ naive T cells. Receptors originate from a human donor in good health. Some libraries in this study had Jurkat cell RNA spiked in.

This clonotype was detected once. This may arise from a read error, as a much more abundant clone is one base away. The CDR3 nucleotides are TGTGCCAGCCGTTTATCTCAGGGATCATTCTACGAGCAGTACTTC. It translates to CASRLSQGSFYEQYF. The chain has TRBV27 and TRBJ2-7; a possible D gene is TRBD1 (5 bases). CDR3 length: 15 amino acids. Germline assignment: CDR1 MNHEY and CDR2 SMNVEV (reference sequence).

This clonotype was seen repeatedly, ten times or more. V usage is TRBV7-9 and J usage is TRBJ2-4; D is uncertain. Germline V lookup: CDR1 SEHNR, CDR2 FQNEAQ (reference sequence). There are 14 residues in the CDR3. The ends were cut back, 2 bases at V and 7 bases at J, with 12 bases in the middle. CDR3 in DNA: TGTGCCAGCAGCTTACTACATACAAAGAACATTCAGTACTTC. This gives the protein CASSLLHTKNIQYF.

This clonotype was seen ten or more times. The rearrangement uses TRBV6-5 and TRBJ2-3; maybe TRBD2 (5 bases). V dropped 2 bases and J dropped 4 bases, with 13 bases sitting between them. The germline V gene has CDR1 MNHEY and CDR2 SVGAGI. The CDR3 runs 15 residues. As DNA, the CDR3 is TGTGCCAGCAGTTACCGTACGGGATTGGCAGATACGCAGTATTTT. This encodes CASSYRTGLADTQYF.

This clonotype turned up a few times. The chain couples TRBV12-3 or TRBV12-4 to TRBJ1-2; a possible D gene is TRBD1 (5 bases). CDR3 length: 13 residues. The V gene lost 7 bases and the J gene lost 11 bases, with 20 bases spanning the gap. CDR3: CASTDPLTRGYTF. The CDR3 coding sequence is TGTGCCAGCACCGACCCCCTCACAAGGGGATACACCTTC.

The chain employs TRBV15 and TRBJ1-1, with a tentative D call TRBD1 (5 bases). The V end was cut by 4 bases, the J end by 5 bases, with 8 bases between. The germline CDR1 and CDR2 sequences are LNHNV and YYDKDF (reference sequence). The CDR3 has 12 amino acids. The CDR3 sequence: CATSTGGTEAFF. CDR3 in DNA: TGTGCCACCAGCACGGGGGGGACTGAAGCTTTCTTT.

The CDR3 protein is CASSQAWTEDGYGYTF. CDR3 sequence (DNA): TGTGCCAGCAGCCAAGCATGGACAGAGGATGGCTATGGCTACACCTTC. The genes are TRBV3-1 and TRBJ1-2; D is perhaps TRBD1 (6 bases). Per the germline V gene, CDR1 is LGHDT and CDR2 is YNNKEL (reference sequence). The CDR3 contains 16 residues. V was trimmed by 1 base and J by 4 bases, leaving 16 bases between them.

The V call is TRBV24-1, the J call TRBJ2-2, with a weak D call TRBD2 (6 bases). Germline loops: CDR1 KGHDR, CDR2 SFDVKD. V lost 3 bases and J 5 bases, leaving 15 bases between the germline ends. This CDR3 is 16 amino acids long. The DNA for the CDR3 is TGTGCCACCAGTGATCTCCCCGGTGGGGGGACCGGGGAGCTGTTTTTT. It translates to CATSDLPGGGTGELFF.

V usage is TRBV10-1 and J usage is TRBJ2-7; 12 bases agree with TRBD2. Germline V gene lookup returns CDR1 WNHNN and CDR2 SYGVQD (reference sequence). The CDR3 spans 18 residues. V dropped 9 bases and J dropped 1; count of bases not matched to a gene: 16. CDR3 protein: CAREAGTSGSPPSYEQYF. The CDR3, as DNA: TGCGCCAGGGAAGCCGGGACTAGCGGGTCCCCGCCATCCTACGAGCAGTACTTC.

The chain carries TRBV7-9 and TRBJ1-2; 7 bases fit TRBD1. Per the germline V gene, CDR1 is SEHNR and CDR2 is FQNEAQ (reference sequence). Unmatched junction bases numbered 2, after V lost 4 bases and J lost 0 bases. The CDR3 is 14 amino acids. CDR3 loop: CASSWTGSNYGYTF. The DNA for the CDR3 is TGTGCCAGCAGCTGGACAGGATCTAACTATGGCTACACCTTC.

This clonotype was recorded at least ten times. This rearrangement joins TRBV5-6 to TRBJ1-2, with 7 positions matching TRBD1. The length of the CDR3 is 17 residues. The V gene's germline CDR1 is SGHDT and CDR2 YYEEEE. V lost 5 bases and J lost 2; bases outside the gene matches: 15. The CDR3 loop reads CASSEGQNEFANYGYTF. In DNA form, the CDR3 reads TGTGCCAGCAGTGAGGGACAGAATGAATTTGCAAACTATGGCTACACCTTC. Variable domain in full (rest from reference TRBV5-6 and TRBJ1-2): DAGVTQSPTHLIKTRGQQVTLRCSPKSGHDTVSWYQQALGQGPQFIFQYYEEEERQRGNFPDRFSGHQFPNYSSELNVNALLLGDSALYLCASSEGQNEFANYGYTFGSGTRLTVV.

This clonotype was counted ten times or more. The chain is built from TRBV7-6 and TRBJ2-7; D is ambiguous. The V end lost 2 bases, the J end lost 1 base, and 9 bases lay between the germline ends. The germline V gene encodes CDR1 SGHVS and CDR2 FNYEAQ. The CDR3 has 14 residues. CDR3 DNA sequence: TGTGCCAGCAGCTTACTAACCGATTCCTACGAGCAGTACTTC. Protein: CASSLLTDSYEQYF.

This clonotype was counted ten times or more. The rearrangement links TRBV6-1 to TRBJ2-7; D remains ambiguous. Per germline, CDR1 MNHNS and CDR2 SASEGT. The CDR3 is 11 residues long. V was pared by 6 bases and J by 7 bases, with 10 bases between. The CDR3 spells CASSPPTEQYF. CDR3 nucleotide sequence: TGTGCCAGCAGCCCCCCGACAGAGCAGTACTTC.

This clonotype appeared many times. V gene TRBV25-1 combines with J gene TRBJ1-1; perhaps TRBD1 as D (5 bases). The CDR3 has 13 residues. Germline V lookup: CDR1 MGHDK, CDR2 SYGVNS. The ends were cut back, 6 bases at V and 4 bases at J, with 12 bases in the middle. The CDR3 DNA is TGTGCCAGCAGCCCTGGAGGGGTCACTGAAGCTTTCTTT. Protein sequence: CASSPGGVTEAFF. Complete variable domain (other parts from reference TRBV25-1 and TRBJ1-1): EADIYQTPRYLVIGTGKKITLECSQTMGHDKMYWYQQDPGMELHLIHYSYGVNSTEKGDLSSESTVSRIRTEHFPLTLESARPSHTSQYLCASSPGGVTEAFFGQGTRLTVV.

Turning to this clonotype: One junction end disagrees with the germline gene, perhaps due to a read error. The chain employs TRBV6-2 or TRBV6-3 and TRBJ1-5; maybe TRBD1 (6 bases). In germline, CDR1 is MNHEY, CDR2 SVGEGT. The CDR3 extends over 19 amino acids. The CDR3 nucleotides are TGTGCCAGCAGTTACTCAGCGGACAGAGACATCTATAGCAATCAGCCCCAGCAATTT. Translating gives CASSYSADRDIYSNQPQQF.

In the case of this clonotype: This may come from a read error, since a much larger clone is one base off. This chain connects TRBV6-2 or TRBV6-3 to TRBJ2-5; D remains ambiguous. The CDR3 extends over 10 amino acids. The germline CDR1 and CDR2 sequences are MNHEY and SVGEGT. The CDR3 here is CASGVPTQCF. Here the CDR3 DNA reads TGTGCCAGCGGGGTGCCCACCCAGTGCTTC.

Remarks on this clonotype: A much more abundant neighbour one base away suggests this may be a read error. V usage is TRBV4-1 and J usage is TRBJ1-6; maybe TRBD1 (6 bases). Trimming shortened V by 4 bases and J by 7 bases, and 14 bases separated the two germline ends. This CDR3 contains 15 residues. Germline V lookup: CDR1 MGHRA, CDR2 YSYEKL. The CDR3 nucleotides are TGCGCCAGCAGCCTGGAGGGGGGGGCCAATTCACCCCTCCACTTT. This encodes CASSLEGGANSPLHF.

In its sample, this clonotype was seen many times. The chain uses TRBV15 and TRBJ1-1; possibly TRBD1 for D (5 bases). This CDR3 has 13 amino acids. The germline CDR1 and CDR2 sequences are LNHNV and YYDKDF (reference sequence). V lost 5 bases to trimming and J lost 5 bases, with 12 bases between them. The CDR3 spells CATSPGRETEAFF. In DNA form, the CDR3 reads TGTGCCACCAGCCCAGGGCGGGAAACTGAAGCTTTCTTT.